This T cell receptor beta chain is drawn from a study of identical twins. Whole-study findings and limits: Within twin pairs, the out-of-frame alpha sequences they shared showed excess low generation probability.

V was cut by 5 bases and J by 3 bases, with 11 bases left in between. Germline V gives CDR1 LGHNA, CDR2 YSLEER. The length of the CDR3 is 14 residues. Of note for this clonotype: Its specificity is not known.

Template switching, a step in the protocol, added a universal primer site, and cDNA carried unique molecular identifiers. TCRdb processed the 5' RACE reads anew with MiXCR; each CDR3 protein has one entry. The data contain a few hundred thousand distinct CDR3 sequences, 20% to 25% of them singletons. This sample also appeared in a second study, on T cells expressing NK-cell markers. That paper adds: Dominant NKG2C+ clonotypes in about six donors made up about 1.0-8% of CD8+ T cells.

Sequenced: CD4+ T cells sorted from blood. J is TRBJ2-1 and V is TRBV4-3; D remains ambiguous. This TCR was recovered from a woman aged 18-29 years in good health. In nucleotides, the CDR3 is TGCGCCAGCAGCAAGGGCCTTCACTACAATGAGCAGTTCTTC. The encoded protein is CASSKGLHYNEQFF.